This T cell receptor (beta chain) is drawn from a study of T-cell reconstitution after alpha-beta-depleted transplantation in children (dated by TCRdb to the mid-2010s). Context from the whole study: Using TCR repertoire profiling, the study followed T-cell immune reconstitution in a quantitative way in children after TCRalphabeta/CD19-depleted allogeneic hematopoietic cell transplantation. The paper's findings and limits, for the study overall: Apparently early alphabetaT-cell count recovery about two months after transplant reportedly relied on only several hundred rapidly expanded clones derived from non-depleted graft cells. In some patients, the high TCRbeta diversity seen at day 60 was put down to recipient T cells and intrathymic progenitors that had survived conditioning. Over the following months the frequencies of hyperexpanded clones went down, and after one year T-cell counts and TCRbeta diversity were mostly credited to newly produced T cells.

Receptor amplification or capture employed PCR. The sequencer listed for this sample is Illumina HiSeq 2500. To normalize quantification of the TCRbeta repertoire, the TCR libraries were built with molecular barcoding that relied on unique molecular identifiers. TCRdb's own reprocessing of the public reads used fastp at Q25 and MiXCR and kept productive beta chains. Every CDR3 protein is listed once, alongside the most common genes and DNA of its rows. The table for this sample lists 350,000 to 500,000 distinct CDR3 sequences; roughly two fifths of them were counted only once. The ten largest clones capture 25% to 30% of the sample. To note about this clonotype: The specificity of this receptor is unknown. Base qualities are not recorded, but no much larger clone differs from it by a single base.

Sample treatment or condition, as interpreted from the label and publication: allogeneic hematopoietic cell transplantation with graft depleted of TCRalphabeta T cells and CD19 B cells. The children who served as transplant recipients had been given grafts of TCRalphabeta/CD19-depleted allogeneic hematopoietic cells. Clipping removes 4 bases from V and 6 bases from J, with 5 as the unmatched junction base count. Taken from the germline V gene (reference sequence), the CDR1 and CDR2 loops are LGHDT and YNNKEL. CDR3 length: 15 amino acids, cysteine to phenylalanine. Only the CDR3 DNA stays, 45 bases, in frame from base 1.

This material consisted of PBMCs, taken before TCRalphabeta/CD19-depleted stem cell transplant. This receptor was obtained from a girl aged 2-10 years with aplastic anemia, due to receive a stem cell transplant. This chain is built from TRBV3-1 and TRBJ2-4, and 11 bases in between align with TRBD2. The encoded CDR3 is CASSLAGGLGNIQYF. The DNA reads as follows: TGTGCCAGCAGCCTAGCGGGGGGGCTTGGAAACATTCAGTACTTC.